The source of this TCR beta chain is a study of blood T cells in healthy people across ages. The V and J ends lost 0 bases and 2 bases, in that order; junction bases with no gene match: 4. CDR1 SQVTM and CDR2 ANQGSEA come from the germline V gene. CDR3 length: 15 residues. Through a sample-barcoded 5' primer and a J-beta primer mix, a second PCR was run for 7 to 11 cycles. One entry per CDR3 protein results from TCRdb running MiXCR on the 5' RACE reads. This table has 500,000 to 650,000 distinct CDR3 sequences, roughly a quarter appearing once. These data were also filed under a second study, of T cells of mothers and their children.

The sequence derives from a boy between 2 and 10 years old in good health. Input material: blood. This chain links TRBV29-1 with TRBJ2-5, with TRBD2 matching 9 bases. The chain's CDR3 is CSVEDYSGGQETQYF. In DNA form, the CDR3 reads TGCAGCGTTGAAGATTATAGCGGGGGTCAAGAGACCCAGTACTTC.